The clone carrying this TCR beta chain was recorded once. Its antigen remains unidentified. These data belong to a study of T cells in tuberculosis. For the study at large: Samples predate treatment or fall within its first 7 days. Notes on the study in general: Smaller alpha distances in active tuberculosis partly reflected shorter CDR3-alpha lengths. Active tuberculosis alpha repertoires lay closer to GMM-specific TCRs than controls'.

Germline lookup yields CDR1 SGDLS and CDR2 YYNGEE. The CDR3 is made up of 14 amino acids. V was shortened by 1 base and J by 0 bases, with 6 bases between the two germline ends. Time point described: new active TB diagnosis, blood taken before or within 7 days of starting treatment. The method was immunoSEQ multiplex PCR; TCRdb's version includes in-frame clones alone and lacks a portion of them. Of some 49,000 clones listed, about 96% were seen once; the top ten hold 1.4%. The receptor was derived from an adult with tuberculosis. The chain joins TRBV9 to TRBJ2-3; the D is unclear. Sequencing was performed on PBMCs, taken at tuberculosis diagnosis. The CDR3 region is CASSVITSTDTQYF. DNA for the CDR3: TGTGCCAGCAGCGTAATCACAAGCACAGATACGCAGTATTTT. The full variable domain, completed using reference TRBV9 and TRBJ2-3, is DSGVTQTPKHLITATGQRVTLRCSPRSGDLSVYWYQQSLDQGLQFLIQYYNGEERAKGNILERFSAQQFPDLHSELNLSSLELGDSALYFCASSVITSTDTQYFGPGTRLTVL.